This TCR beta chain stems from a study of CD8 T cells in Susac syndrome. The V end lost 6 bases, the J end lost 3 bases, and 7 bases lay between the germline ends. This CDR3 comprises 12 residues. The germline gives CDR1 LGHNA, CDR2 YSLEER. With random hexamers, reverse transcription was performed on about 0.5 to 1 ug of RNA. Amplification of TCR beta CDR3 spanned 54 Vbeta and 13 Jbeta via immunoSEQ multiplex PCR. One entry per CDR3 protein, called by TCRdb with MiXCR from the immunoSEQ multiplex PCR reads. The sample carries 210,000 or so distinct CDR3 sequences, 94% recorded once. The J gene is TRBJ2-3, the V gene TRBV4-3; D remains ambiguous. The TCR was taken from a human donor with Susac syndrome. The sample taken for sequencing was CD4+ T cells from PBMCs. CDR3 nucleotides: TGCGCCAGCAGTCCTGGGACAGATACGCAGTATTTT. This encodes CASSPGTDTQYF.